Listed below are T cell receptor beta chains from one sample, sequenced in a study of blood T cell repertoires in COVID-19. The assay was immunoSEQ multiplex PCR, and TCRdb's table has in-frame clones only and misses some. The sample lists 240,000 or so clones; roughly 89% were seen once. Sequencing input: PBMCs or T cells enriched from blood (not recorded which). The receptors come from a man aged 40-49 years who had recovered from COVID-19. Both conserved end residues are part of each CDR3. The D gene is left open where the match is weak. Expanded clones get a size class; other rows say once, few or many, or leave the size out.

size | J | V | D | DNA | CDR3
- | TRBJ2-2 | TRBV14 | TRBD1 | TGTGCCAGCAGCCAAACGGGACAGCTCAGAACCGGGGAGCTGTTTTTT | CASSQTGQLRTGELFF
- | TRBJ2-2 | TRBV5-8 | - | TGTGCCAGCAGCTTGGGCGGGGCCGCACCTGGCACCGGGGAGCTGTTTTTT | CASSLGGAAPGTGELFF
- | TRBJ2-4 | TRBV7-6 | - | TGTGCCAGCAGCTTAGGCGCAAGGGGGGGGCCGCTAGCCAAAAACATTCAGTACTTC | CASSLGARGGPLAKNIQYF
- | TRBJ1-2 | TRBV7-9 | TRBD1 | TGTGCCAGCAGCCACCGGACGGGACAGGTCTATGGCTACACCTTC | CASSHRTGQVYGYTF
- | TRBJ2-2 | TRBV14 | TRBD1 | TGTGCCAGCAGCCACCAGGACAGGGGGCGCTTCTATTTTGTAGGCACCGGGGAGCTGTTTTTT | CASSHQDRGRFYFVGTGELFF
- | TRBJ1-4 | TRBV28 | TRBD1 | TGTGCCACCCAGACAGGGCGAAATGAAAAACTGTTTTTT | CATQTGRNEKLFF
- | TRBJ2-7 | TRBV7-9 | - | TGTGCCAGCAGTCATGACAGGAATTTATTCTACGAGCAGTACTTC | CASSHDRNLFYEQYF
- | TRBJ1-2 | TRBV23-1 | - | TGCGCCAGGCCACAGGGTCCTTATTTCAATGGCTACACCTTC | CARPQGPYFNGYTF
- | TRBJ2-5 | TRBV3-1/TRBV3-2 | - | TGTGCCAGCAGCCAGGGGGCGATCGGGACCCAGTACTTC | CASSQGAIGTQYF
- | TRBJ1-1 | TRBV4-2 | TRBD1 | TGTGCCAGCAGCCAAGTTGGGTTTCTCCCGGGACAGAAGAACACTGAAGCTTTCTTT | CASSQVGFLPGQKNTEAFF
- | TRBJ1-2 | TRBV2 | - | TGTGCCAGTTATGGCGGGACGTCTAACTATGGCTACACCTTC | CASYGGTSNYGYTF
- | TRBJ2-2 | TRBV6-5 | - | TGTGCCGGCCAATACACCGGGGAGCTGTTTTTT | CAGQYTGELFF
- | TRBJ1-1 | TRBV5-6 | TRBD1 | TGTGCCAGCAGCTATAGACAGGGATGGATTGAGTACACTGAAGCTTTCTTT | CASSYRQGWIEYTEAFF
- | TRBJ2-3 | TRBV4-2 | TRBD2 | TGTGCCAGCAGCCTGCTTAGCGGGACTGACACAGATACGCAGTATTTT | CASSLLSGTDTDTQYF
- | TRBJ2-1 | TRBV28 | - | TGTGCCAGCAGTTCCGGGGGAGCCGGGAACCACAATGAGCAGTTCTTC | CASSSGGAGNHNEQFF
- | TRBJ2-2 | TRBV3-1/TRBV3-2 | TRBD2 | TGTGCCAGCAGCCTCACCGGGGGGGGCGTGAACACCGGGGAGCTGTTTTTT | CASSLTGGGVNTGELFF
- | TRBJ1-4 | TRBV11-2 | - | TGTGCCAGCAGCTTAGACGCGAATGCGCTGTTTTTT | CASSLDANALFF
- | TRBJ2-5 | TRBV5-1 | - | TGCGCCAGCACCGGCACCGGGGGAGGAGAGACCCAGTACTTC | CASTGTGGGETQYF
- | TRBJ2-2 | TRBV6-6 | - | TGTGCCAGCAGTTACTCAGGGACAAGGGTAACCGGGGAGCTGTTTTTT | CASSYSGTRVTGELFF
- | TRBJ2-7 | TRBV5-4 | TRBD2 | TGTGCCAGCAGCTTGGGTTTAGGGCGGGAGGGCGAGCAGTACTTC | CASSLGLGREGEQYF
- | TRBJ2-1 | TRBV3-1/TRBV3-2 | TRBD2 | TGTGCCAGCAGCCAAGATAGGCTAGCGGGAGAAAATGAGCAGTTCTTC | CASSQDRLAGENEQFF
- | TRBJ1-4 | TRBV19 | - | TGTGCCAGTAGTATTGGACAGCAAAATGAAAAACTGTTTTTT | CASSIGQQNEKLFF
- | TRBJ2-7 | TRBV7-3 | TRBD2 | TGTGCCAGCAGCCTTCAAGGGGGGGCTAGCGGGAGTCGTATCCACGAGCAGTACTTC | CASSLQGGASGSRIHEQYF
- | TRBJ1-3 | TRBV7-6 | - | TGTGCCAGCAGCTTTTCAGGGTCCGGAAACACCATATATTTT | CASSFSGSGNTIYF
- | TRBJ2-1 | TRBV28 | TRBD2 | TGTGCCAGCAGCCTTCATGGCCTAGCGGGAGGGGGTGAGCAGTTCTTC | CASSLHGLAGGGEQFF
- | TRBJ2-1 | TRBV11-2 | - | TGTGCCAGCAGCTTAGTCTATACTGGAGGGAATGAGCAGTTCTTC | CASSLVYTGGNEQFF
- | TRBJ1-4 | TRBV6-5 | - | TGTGCCAGCAGCCCCAGGACGGGAAATGAAAAACTGTTTTTT | CASSPRTGNEKLFF
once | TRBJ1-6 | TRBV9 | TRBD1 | TGTGCCAGCAGCGTAGAGGGACAGGGTGTAAGGGACAATTCACCCCTCCACTTT | CASSVEGQGVRDNSPLHF
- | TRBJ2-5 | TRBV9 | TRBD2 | TGTGCCAGCAGCGTAGGTCCGGGGGGGTACGAGACCCAGTACTTC | CASSVGPGGYETQYF
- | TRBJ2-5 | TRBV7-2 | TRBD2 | TGTGCCAGCAGCCCCCAAACTAGCGGGAGGTCACAAGAGACCCAGTACTTC | CASSPQTSGRSQETQYF
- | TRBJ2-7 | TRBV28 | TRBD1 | TGTGCCAGCAGTTTGACCGGGACAGGGTCCTACGAGCAGTACTTC | CASSLTGTGSYEQYF
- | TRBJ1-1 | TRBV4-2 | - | TGTGCCAGCAGCCAAGAGGCGGGAAAAGGGACGTCTGAAGCTTTCTTT | CASSQEAGKGTSEAFF
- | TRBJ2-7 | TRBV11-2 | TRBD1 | TGTGCCAGCAGCTTATCGGCCAGGGGGCTCGACGAGCAGTACTTC | CASSLSARGLDEQYF
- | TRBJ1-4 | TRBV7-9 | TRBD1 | TGTGCCAGCAGCTTGGGACAGGGGAATGAAAAACTGTTTTTT | CASSLGQGNEKLFF
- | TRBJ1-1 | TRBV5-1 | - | TGCGCCAGCAGCTTGGCAGGCTCGGTGCCTGAAGCTTTCTTT | CASSLAGSVPEAFF
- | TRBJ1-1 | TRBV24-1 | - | TGTGCCACCAGTGAGGGGGGGCGGCCTGAAGCTTTCTTT | CATSEGGRPEAFF
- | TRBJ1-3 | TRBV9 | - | TGTGCCAGCAGCGTAAAAGAGGATACGAGCTCTGGAAACACCATATATTTT | CASSVKEDTSSGNTIYF
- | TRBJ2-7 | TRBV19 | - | TGTGCCAGTAGTAGTCAGCTTCCCGTGAGGGCCTACGAGCAGTACTTC | CASSSQLPVRAYEQYF
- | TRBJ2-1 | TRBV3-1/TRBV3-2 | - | TGTGCCAGCAGCCAAGAGGTTAGCGCCTACAATGAGCAGTTCTTC | CASSQEVSAYNEQFF
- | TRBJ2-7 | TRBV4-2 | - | TGTGCCAGCAGCCAAGACAGGGGCAGGGTCTCCTACGAGCAGTACTTC | CASSQDRGRVSYEQYF
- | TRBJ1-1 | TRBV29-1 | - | TGCAGCGTTGTGTGGGGGGGTACTGAAGCTTTCTTT | CSVVWGGTEAFF
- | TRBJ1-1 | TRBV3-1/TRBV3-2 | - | TGTGCCAGCAGCCAAACAAGAATTTTCACTGAAGCTTTCTTT | CASSQTRIFTEAFF
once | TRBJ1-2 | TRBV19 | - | TGTGCCAGCGCCGGGGGTGTTGGCTATGGCTACACCTTC | CASAGGVGYGYTF
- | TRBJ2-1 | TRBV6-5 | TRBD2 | TGTGCCAGCAGTAACTCCGGGACTAGCGGGAGAGCTAAGCAGTTCTTC | CASSNSGTSGRAKQFF
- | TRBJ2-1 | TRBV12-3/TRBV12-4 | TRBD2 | TGTGCCAGCAGAAGAGGGACTACTTATGAGCAGTTCTTC | CASRRGTTYEQFF
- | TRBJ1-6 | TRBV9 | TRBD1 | TGTGCCAGCAGCGTAAGGCAGGGGGATTCACCCCTCCACTTT | CASSVRQGDSPLHF
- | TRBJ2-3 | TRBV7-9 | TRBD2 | TGTGCCAGCGATCGCGGGAGGCCCTTTTCCACAGATACGCAGTATTTT | CASDRGRPFSTDTQYF
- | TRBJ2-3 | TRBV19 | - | TGTGCCAGTAGTGACTCCCCGGATCACACAGATACGCAGTATTTT | CASSDSPDHTDTQYF
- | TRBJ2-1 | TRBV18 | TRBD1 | TGTGCCAGCTCACTACGACAGGGCGAGTACAATGAGCAGTTCTTC | CASSLRQGEYNEQFF
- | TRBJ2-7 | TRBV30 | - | TGTGCCTGGGGTCCCGGAGACTACGAGCAGTACTTC | CAWGPGDYEQYF
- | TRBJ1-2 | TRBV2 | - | TGTGCCAGCAGTGAACCCCAGGGGTTCTATGGCTACACCTTC | CASSEPQGFYGYTF
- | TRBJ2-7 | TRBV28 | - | TGTGCCAGCAGCCCCTTGGGGGGGGGCGCCCAATACGAGCAGTACTTC | CASSPLGGGAQYEQYF
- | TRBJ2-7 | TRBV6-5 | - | TGTGCCAGCAGTTACTCTCAGGGAACCTACGAGCAGTACTTC | CASSYSQGTYEQYF
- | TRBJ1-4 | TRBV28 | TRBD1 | TGTGCCAGCAGTTCACCCGGGACAGTGTATGAAAAACTGTTTTTT | CASSSPGTVYEKLFF
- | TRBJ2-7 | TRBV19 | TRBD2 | TGTGCCAGTAGTAGAGGACTAGCTAACGAGCAGTACTTC | CASSRGLANEQYF